These 20 T cell receptor beta chains were sequenced from one sample in a study of CD8 T cells in Susac syndrome. When the RNA was reverse transcribed, random hexamers were used with an input of roughly 0.45 to 1 ug. MiXCR was run by TCRdb on the immunoSEQ multiplex PCR reads, yielding one entry per CDR3 protein. The sample has about 250,000 distinct CDR3 sequences, approximately 92% seen once. The sample consisted of CD4+ T cells from PBMCs. These receptors were collected from a human donor with multiple sclerosis.

The chain combines TRBV20-1 with TRBJ2-7; D remains unclear. V was cut by 3 bases and J by 3 bases, with 15 bases left in between. CDR1 and CDR2 from the germline V gene are DFQATT and SNEGSKA (reference sequence). The CDR3 covers 14 residues. As DNA, the CDR3 is TGCAGTGCTAGTAGACTCCCACTTGACTACGAGCAGTACTTC. Protein sequence: CSASRLPLDYEQYF.

The chain couples TRBV15 to TRBJ2-3; D is possibly TRBD2 (6 bases). The V and J ends lost 0 bases and 0 bases respectively, with 13 bases between them. This CDR3 region has 17 residues. CDR1 is LNHNV and CDR2 is YYDKDF in the germline V gene (reference sequence). CDR3: CATSRDWAGPSTDTQYF. The DNA of the CDR3 is TGTGCCACCAGCAGAGATTGGGCGGGACCTAGCACAGATACGCAGTATTTT.

The chain joins TRBV29-1 to TRBJ1-1; D call uncertain. This CDR3 has 13 residues. V dropped 4 bases and J dropped 2 bases, with 11 bases sitting between them. CDR1 is SQVTM and CDR2 is ANQGSEA in the germline V gene. CDR3 protein: CSVAAGINTEAFF. CDR3 DNA: TGCAGCGTTGCCGCAGGAATTAACACTGAAGCTTTCTTT.

The CDR3 DNA reads TGTGCCTGGAGTCCGCGGACAGGGCAAGAGACCCAGTACTTC. Amino acids: CAWSPRTGQETQYF. The J gene is TRBJ2-5, the V gene TRBV30, with 8 nucleotides matching TRBD1. Germline assignment: CDR1 GTSNPN and CDR2 SVGIG (reference sequence). Trimming took 2 bases from V and 2 from J; bases not matched to a gene: 4. The CDR3 is 14 amino acids. The entire variable domain, with the rest obtained from reference TRBV30 and TRBJ2-5, is as follows: SQTIHQWPATLVQPVGSPLSLECTVEGTSNPNLYWYRQAAGRGLQLLFYSVGIGQISSEVPQNLSASRPQDRQFILSSKKLLLSDSGFYLCAWSPRTGQETQYFGPGTRLLVL.

The chain recombines TRBV2 with TRBJ1-1; no clear D. V lost 4 bases and J 6 bases, leaving 9 bases between the germline ends. This CDR3 is built from 12 residues. The V gene's germline CDR1 is SNHLY and CDR2 FYNNEI. The CDR3 DNA sequence: TGTGCCAGCAGTGTGAGGACCTCTGAAGCTTTCTTT. This translates into CASSVRTSEAFF.

V usage is TRBV20-1 and J usage is TRBJ2-7, with D possibly TRBD1 on 6 matching bases. Trimming removed 5 bases at V and 3 bases at J, with 17 bases between. The CDR3 is 14 amino acids. CDR1 is DFQATT, CDR2 SNEGSKA, per germline (reference sequence). The CDR3 DNA is TGCAGTGCTCCCGACTCAGGGGTCCACTACGAGCAGTACTTC. Translating gives CSAPDSGVHYEQYF.

The rearrangement links TRBV11-1 to TRBJ2-4; possibly TRBD1 or TRBD2 for D (5 bases each). The CDR3 spans 12 residues. V shed 5 bases and J shed 8 bases, with 10 bases lying between them. Per the germline V gene, CDR1 is SGHAT and CDR2 is FQDESV (reference sequence). CDR3 protein: CASSEGKHIQYF. The CDR3 nucleotides are TGTGCCAGCAGCGAGGGGAAACACATTCAGTACTTC.

The V call is TRBV7-2, the J call TRBJ2-7, with unresolved D. The CDR3 length is 14 residues. Per germline, CDR1 SGHTA and CDR2 FQGNSA. V lost 2 bases and J lost 0, with 8 bases in between. CDR3 sequence (DNA): TGTGCCAGCAGCTTAAATAAGGGCTCCTACGAGCAGTACGTC. Its protein product is CASSLNKGSYEQYV.

Comment on this clonotype: Mismatch with germline at one junction end may stem from a read error. The gene calls are TRBV19 and TRBJ2-5; D may be TRBD2 (6 bases). This CDR3 spans 15 amino acids. CDR1 is LNHDA and CDR2 is SQIVND in the germline V gene (reference sequence). The chain's CDR3 is CASSTQSGGKETQYF. CDR3 nucleotide sequence: TGTGCCAGCAGTACGCAGTCGGGCGGGAAAGAGACCCAGTACTTC.

This chain connects TRBV3-1 to TRBJ2-2; a possible D gene is TRBD2 (6 bases). The CDR3 length is 13 residues. The germline V gene has CDR1 LGHDT and CDR2 YNNKEL (reference sequence). V dropped 2 bases and J dropped 7 bases, with 8 bases sitting between them. The CDR3: CASSQNSGGELFF. DNA for the CDR3: TGTGCCAGCAGCCAAAATAGCGGCGGGGAGCTGTTTTTT.

The chain uses TRBV10-2 and TRBJ2-5, with D maybe TRBD1 (6 bases). Per the germline V gene, CDR1 is WSHSY and CDR2 is SAAADI. CDR3 size: 15 residues. V gave up 0 bases and J gave up 6 bases, with 14 bases separating them. CDR3 nucleotide sequence: TGCGCCAGCAGTGAGTCGATCGACAGGAGACAGACCCAGTACTTC. Translating gives CASSESIDRRQTQYF.

The V gene is TRBV9, the J gene TRBJ1-2; D perhaps matches TRBD1 (5 bases). Germline-derived CDR1 and CDR2 are SGDLS and YYNGEE. Trimming took off 0 bases at V and 8 bases at J, with 14 bases between the two ends. The CDR3 contains 14 residues. CDR3 in amino acids: CASSVGAGTLGYTF. The CDR3 DNA reads as TGTGCCAGCAGCGTAGGGGCAGGGACCTTAGGCTACACCTTC.

A word on this clonotype: A read error may produce the germline difference seen at one junction end. This chain joins TRBV12-3 or TRBV12-4 and TRBJ1-6, with D perhaps matching TRBD1 (6 bases). The CDR3 length is 14 residues. CDR3 in amino acids: CASSRGGRNSPLHF. Here the CDR3 DNA reads TGTGCCAGCAGTAGGGGGGGACGGAATTCCCCCCTCCACTTT.

The chain joins TRBV25-1 to TRBJ2-3; D might be TRBD2 (6 bases). This CDR3 has 14 amino acids. Trimming cost V 1 base and J 4 bases, with 9 bases left between them. Germline-derived CDR1 and CDR2 are MGHDK and SYGVNS. The CDR3 nucleotides are TGTGCCAGCAGTGAATGGGCTAGCGCAGATACGCAGTATTTT. Its translation: CASSEWASADTQYF.

CDR3 sequence (DNA): TGTGCCAGCAGGGGCCCCTGGAACACTGAAGCTTTCTTT. This encodes CASRGPWNTEAFF. The rearrangement joins TRBV6-1 to TRBJ1-1; D remains unclear. The germline gives CDR1 MNHNS, CDR2 SASEGT. The V and J ends lost 6 bases and 1 base respectively, with 9 bases between them. There are 13 residues in the CDR3.

This clonotype was recorded once. The genes are TRBV6-2 or TRBV6-3 and TRBJ2-5; 7 bases align to TRBD2. CDR3 length equals 18 residues. With 6 bases clipped from V and 2 bases from J, the junction kept 18 bases outside the gene matches. Per the germline V gene, CDR1 is MNHEY and CDR2 is SVGEGT. The CDR3 spells CASSPLNKTSRSQETQYF. For the CDR3, the DNA is TGTGCCAGCAGCCCCCTGAATAAGACTAGCCGAAGTCAAGAGACCCAGTACTTC.

This chain uses TRBV7-2 with TRBJ1-1, with 7 bases identical to TRBD1. The CDR3 is 14 amino acids. Trimming took 3 bases from V and 2 from J; bases not matched to a gene: 3. CDR1 and CDR2 (germline): SGHTA, FQGNSA. The CDR3 loop is CASSFRDSNTEAFF. The CDR3 DNA is TGTGCCAGCAGCTTTCGGGACAGTAACACTGAAGCTTTCTTT.

The genes are TRBV7-9 and TRBJ2-7, with no clear D. Germline V gene lookup returns CDR1 SEHNR and CDR2 FQNEAQ (reference sequence). This CDR3 region has 15 residues. V gave up 0 bases and J gave up 0 bases, with 9 bases separating them. This chain's CDR3 is CASSLALGTSYEQYF. CDR3 DNA: TGTGCCAGCAGCTTAGCGCTCGGAACCTCCTACGAGCAGTACTTC.

DNA for the CDR3: TGCGCCAGCAGCTACCCGGGACGACGGGAACCTGAAGCTTTCTTT. This encodes CASSYPGRREPEAFF. This chain joins TRBV4-1 and TRBJ1-1, with D maybe TRBD1 (5 bases). V was cut by 5 bases and J by 6 bases, with 19 bases left in between. This CDR3 has 15 residues. In germline, CDR1 is MGHRA, CDR2 YSYEKL.

The chain carries TRBV12-3 or TRBV12-4 and TRBJ2-7, with 7 nucleotides matching TRBD1. The CDR3 contains 14 residues. The trim removed 5 bases at V and 3 bases at J, leaving 7 bases unmatched. The CDR3 sequence: CASSRLGTVYEQYF. The CDR3 nucleotides read TGTGCCAGCAGTAGGCTTGGGACAGTCTACGAGCAGTACTTC.